This entry concerns a single T cell receptor (beta chain). Its antigen is not identified. The PCR made use of 60 Vbeta and 13 Jbeta primers. Sequencing used immunoSEQ multiplex PCR; TCRdb keeps in-frame clones, though not all of them. The sample records fewer than 100,000 clones, roughly 73% being singletons. CDR1 is MNHEY and CDR2 is SMNVEV in the germline V gene (reference sequence). CDR3 length equals 15 residues. The V and J ends lost 5 bases and 0 bases respectively, with 11 bases between them. This sample stems from a study of cytomegalovirus exposure and HLA in healthy donors. Study-level background: Of the donors genotyped, approximately 400 in all, about 82% fell in the Caucasian-associated ancestry cluster. Findings and limits, study-wide: In a later analysis, common viral pathogens appeared linked to several of the most significant clusters. Usually a TCR sequence was rare, but some public TCRs were found in many donors.

Specimen: PBMCs. This TCR came from a male donor in good health and CMV-seropositive. This chain connects TRBV27 to TRBJ1-3; D gene ambiguous. The CDR3 loop reads CASSKKWSSGNTIYF. CDR3 coding DNA: TGTGCCAGCAGTAAAAAGTGGAGCTCTGGAAACACCATATATTTT.